This T cell receptor (beta chain) was profiled in a study of cytomegalovirus exposure and HLA in healthy donors. Study-wide results and caveats: TCR beta chain V- and J-gene trimming was linked, in a later analysis, to a missense variant in DCLRE1C.

Regarding this clone: Its target is unknown.

The PCR ran on 60 Vbeta and 13 Jbeta primers. Profiled with immunoSEQ multiplex PCR; TCRdb holds only in-frame clones, not every one. Of fewer than 150,000 clones in the sample, around 72% were seen once. The receptor's source is a human donor in good health. Sequencing was done on a sample of PBMCs.

CDR3 sequence (DNA): TGTGCCAGCAGCCCGACATTGGAGGGCAATCAGCCCCAGCATTTT. Its translation is CASSPTLEGNQPQHF. The chain recombines TRBV6-5 with TRBJ1-5; D unresolved. The CDR3 consists of 15 residues. Germline CDR1 MNHEY, CDR2 SVGAGI. V lost 6 bases to trimming and J lost 2 bases, with 14 bases between them.